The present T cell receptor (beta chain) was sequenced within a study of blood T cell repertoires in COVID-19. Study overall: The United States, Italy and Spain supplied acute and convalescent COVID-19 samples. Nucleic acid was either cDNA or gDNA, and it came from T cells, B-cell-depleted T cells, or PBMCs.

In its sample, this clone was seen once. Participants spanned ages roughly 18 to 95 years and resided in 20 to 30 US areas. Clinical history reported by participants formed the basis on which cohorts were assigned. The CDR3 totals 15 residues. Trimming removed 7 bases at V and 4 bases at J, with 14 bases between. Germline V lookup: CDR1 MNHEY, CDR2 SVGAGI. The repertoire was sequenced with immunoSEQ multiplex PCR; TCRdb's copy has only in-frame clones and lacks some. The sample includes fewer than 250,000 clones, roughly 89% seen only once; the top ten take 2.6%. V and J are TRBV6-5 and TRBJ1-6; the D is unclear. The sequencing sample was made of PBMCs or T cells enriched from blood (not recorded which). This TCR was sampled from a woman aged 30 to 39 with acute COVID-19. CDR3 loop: CASTNQEGYNSPLHF. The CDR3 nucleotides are TGTGCCAGCACCAACCAGGAGGGTTATAATTCACCCCTCCACTTT.